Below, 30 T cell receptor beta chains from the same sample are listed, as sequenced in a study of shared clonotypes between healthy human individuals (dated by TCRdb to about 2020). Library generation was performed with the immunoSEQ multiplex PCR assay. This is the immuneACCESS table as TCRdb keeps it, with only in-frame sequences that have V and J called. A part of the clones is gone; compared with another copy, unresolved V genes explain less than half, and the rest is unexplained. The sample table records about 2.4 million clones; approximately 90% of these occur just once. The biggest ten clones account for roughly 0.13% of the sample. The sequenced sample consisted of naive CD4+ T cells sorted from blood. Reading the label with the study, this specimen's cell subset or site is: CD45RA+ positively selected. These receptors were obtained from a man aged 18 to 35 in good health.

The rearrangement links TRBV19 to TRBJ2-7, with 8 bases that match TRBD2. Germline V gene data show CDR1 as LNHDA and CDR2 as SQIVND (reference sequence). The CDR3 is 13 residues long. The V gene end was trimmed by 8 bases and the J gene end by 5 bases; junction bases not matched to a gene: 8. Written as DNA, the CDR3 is TGTGCCAGTGCGAGCGGGAGAATCAACGAGCAGTACTTC. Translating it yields CASASGRINEQYF.

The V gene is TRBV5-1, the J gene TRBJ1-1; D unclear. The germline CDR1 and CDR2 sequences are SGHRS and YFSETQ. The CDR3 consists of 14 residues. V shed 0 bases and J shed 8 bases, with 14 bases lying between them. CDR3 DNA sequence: TGCGCCAGCAGCTTGGAAAAAGCCGGGAACGAAGCTTTCTTT. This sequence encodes CASSLEKAGNEAFF.

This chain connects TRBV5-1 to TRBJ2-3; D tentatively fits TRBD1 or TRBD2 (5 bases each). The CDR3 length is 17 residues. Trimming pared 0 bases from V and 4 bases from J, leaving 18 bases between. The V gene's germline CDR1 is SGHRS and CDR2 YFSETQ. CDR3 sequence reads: CASSLERGQSVADTQYF. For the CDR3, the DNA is TGCGCCAGCAGCTTGGAGAGGGGTCAGAGCGTCGCAGATACGCAGTATTTT.

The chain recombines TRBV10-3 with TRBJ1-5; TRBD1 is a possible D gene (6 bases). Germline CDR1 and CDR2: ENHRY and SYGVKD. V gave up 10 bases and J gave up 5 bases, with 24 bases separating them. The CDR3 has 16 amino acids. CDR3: CATIPGYRDEDQPQHF. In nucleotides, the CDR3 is TGTGCCACCATCCCCGGGTACAGGGATGAGGATCAGCCCCAGCATTTT.

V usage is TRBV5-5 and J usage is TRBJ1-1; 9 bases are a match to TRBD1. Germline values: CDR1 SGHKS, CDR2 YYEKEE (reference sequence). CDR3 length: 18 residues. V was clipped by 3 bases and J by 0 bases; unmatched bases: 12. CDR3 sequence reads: CASSSRTGEMGMNTEAFF. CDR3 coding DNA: TGTGCCAGCAGCTCAAGGACAGGGGAAATGGGGATGAACACTGAAGCTTTCTTT.

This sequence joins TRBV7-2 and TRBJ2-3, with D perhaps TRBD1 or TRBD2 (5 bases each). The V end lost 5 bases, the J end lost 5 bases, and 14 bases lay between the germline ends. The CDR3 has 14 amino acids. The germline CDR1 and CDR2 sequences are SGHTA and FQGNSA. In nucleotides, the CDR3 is TGTGCCAGCAGCCTCGGGACGGCCAAAGATACGCAGTATTTT. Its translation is CASSLGTAKDTQYF.

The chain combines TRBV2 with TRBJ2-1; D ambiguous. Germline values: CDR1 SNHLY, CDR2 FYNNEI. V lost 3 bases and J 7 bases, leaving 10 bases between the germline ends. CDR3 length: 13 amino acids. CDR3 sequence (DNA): TGTGCCAGCAGTGAGTTTGGGAATAATGAGCAGTTCTTC. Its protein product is CASSEFGNNEQFF. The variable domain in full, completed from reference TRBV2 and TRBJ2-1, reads EPEVTQTPSHQVTQMGQEVILRCVPISNHLYFYWYRQILGQKVEFLVSFYNNEISEKSEIFDDQFSVERPDGSNFTLKIRSTKLEDSAMYFCASSEFGNNEQFFGPGTRLTVL.

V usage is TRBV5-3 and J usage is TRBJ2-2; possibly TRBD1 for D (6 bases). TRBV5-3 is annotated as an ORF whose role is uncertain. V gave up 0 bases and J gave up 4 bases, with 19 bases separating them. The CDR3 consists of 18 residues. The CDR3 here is CARSLVGGHPEPTGELFF. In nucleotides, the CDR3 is TGTGCCAGAAGCTTGGTAGGGGGACATCCAGAACCCACCGGGGAGCTGTTTTTT.

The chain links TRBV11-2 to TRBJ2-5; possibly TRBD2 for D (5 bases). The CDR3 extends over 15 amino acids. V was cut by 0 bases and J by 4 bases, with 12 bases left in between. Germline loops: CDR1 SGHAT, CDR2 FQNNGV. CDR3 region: CASSLEVGEAETQYF. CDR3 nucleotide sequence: TGTGCCAGCAGCTTAGAGGTGGGAGAGGCAGAGACCCAGTACTTC.

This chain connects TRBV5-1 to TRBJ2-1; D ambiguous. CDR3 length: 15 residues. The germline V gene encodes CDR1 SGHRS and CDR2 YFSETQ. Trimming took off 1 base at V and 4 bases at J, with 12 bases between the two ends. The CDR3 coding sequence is TGCGCCAGCAGCTTGACGATAAACTCTTACAATGAGCAGTTCTTC. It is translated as CASSLTINSYNEQFF.

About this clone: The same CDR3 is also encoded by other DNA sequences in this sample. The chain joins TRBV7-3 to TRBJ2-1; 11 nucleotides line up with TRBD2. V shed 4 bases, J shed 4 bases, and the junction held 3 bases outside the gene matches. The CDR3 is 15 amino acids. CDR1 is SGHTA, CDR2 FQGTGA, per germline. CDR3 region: CASSSLAGAYNEQFF. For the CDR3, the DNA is TGTGCCAGCAGCTCACTAGCGGGGGCGTACAATGAGCAGTTCTTC.

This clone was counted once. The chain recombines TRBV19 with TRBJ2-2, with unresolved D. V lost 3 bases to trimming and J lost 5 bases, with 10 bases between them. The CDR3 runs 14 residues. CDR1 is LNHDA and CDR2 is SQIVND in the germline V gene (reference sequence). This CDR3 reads CASSIFGTTGELFF. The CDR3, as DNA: TGTGCCAGTAGTATCTTTGGAACGACCGGGGAGCTGTTTTTT.

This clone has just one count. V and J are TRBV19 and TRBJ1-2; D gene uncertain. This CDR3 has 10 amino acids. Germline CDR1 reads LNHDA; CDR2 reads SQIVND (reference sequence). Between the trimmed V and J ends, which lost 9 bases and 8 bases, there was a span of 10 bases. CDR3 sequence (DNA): TGTGCCAGAATTAGGAAAGGCTACACCTTC. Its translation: CARIRKGYTF.

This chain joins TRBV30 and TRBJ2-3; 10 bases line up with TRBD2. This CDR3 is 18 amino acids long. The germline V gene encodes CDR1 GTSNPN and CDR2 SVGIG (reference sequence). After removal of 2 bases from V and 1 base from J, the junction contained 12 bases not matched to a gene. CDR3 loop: CAWSSGLAGVVGTDTQYF. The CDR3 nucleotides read TGTGCCTGGAGTTCAGGCCTAGCGGGAGTAGTAGGCACAGATACGCAGTATTTT.

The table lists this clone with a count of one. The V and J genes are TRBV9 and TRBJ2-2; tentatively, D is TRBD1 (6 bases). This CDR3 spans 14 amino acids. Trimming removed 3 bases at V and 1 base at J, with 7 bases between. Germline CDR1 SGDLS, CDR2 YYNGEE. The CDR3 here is CASSGGGNTGELFF. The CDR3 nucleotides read TGTGCCAGCAGCGGAGGGGGGAACACCGGGGAGCTGTTTTTT.

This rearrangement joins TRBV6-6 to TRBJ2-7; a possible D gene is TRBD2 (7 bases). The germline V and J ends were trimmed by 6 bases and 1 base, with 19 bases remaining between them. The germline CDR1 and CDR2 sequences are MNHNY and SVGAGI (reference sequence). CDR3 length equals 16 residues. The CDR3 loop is CASSQRGGTGSYEQYF. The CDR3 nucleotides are TGTGCCAGCAGCCAAAGGGGGGGGACGGGGTCCTACGAGCAGTACTTC.

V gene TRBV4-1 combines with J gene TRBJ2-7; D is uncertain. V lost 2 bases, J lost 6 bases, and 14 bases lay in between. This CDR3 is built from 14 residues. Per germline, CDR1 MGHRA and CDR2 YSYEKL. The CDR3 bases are TGCGCCAGCAGCCAAATAATCCGGACGCGCGAGCAGTACTTC. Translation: CASSQIIRTREQYF.

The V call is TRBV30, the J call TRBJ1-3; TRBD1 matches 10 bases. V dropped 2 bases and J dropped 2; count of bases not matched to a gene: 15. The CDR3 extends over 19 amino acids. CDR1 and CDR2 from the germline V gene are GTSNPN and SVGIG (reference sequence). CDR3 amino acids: CAWSPKLGQGTSAGNTIYF. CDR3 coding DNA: TGTGCCTGGAGTCCAAAATTGGGACAGGGGACTTCGGCTGGAAACACCATATATTTT.

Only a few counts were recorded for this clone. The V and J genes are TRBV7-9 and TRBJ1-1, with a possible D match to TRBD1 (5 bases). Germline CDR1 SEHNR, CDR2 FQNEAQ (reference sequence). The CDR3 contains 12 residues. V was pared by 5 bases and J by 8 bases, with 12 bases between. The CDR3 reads CASSAAGPEAFF. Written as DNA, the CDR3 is TGTGCCAGCAGCGCCGCGGGGCCAGAAGCTTTCTTT.

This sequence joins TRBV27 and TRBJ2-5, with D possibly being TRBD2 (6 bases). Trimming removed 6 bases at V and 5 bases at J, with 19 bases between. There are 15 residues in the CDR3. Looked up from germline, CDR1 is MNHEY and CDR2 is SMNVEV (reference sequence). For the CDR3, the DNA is TGTGCCAGCAGCCTAATGAACACCCGGGGGGAGACCCAGTACTTC. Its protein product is CASSLMNTRGETQYF.

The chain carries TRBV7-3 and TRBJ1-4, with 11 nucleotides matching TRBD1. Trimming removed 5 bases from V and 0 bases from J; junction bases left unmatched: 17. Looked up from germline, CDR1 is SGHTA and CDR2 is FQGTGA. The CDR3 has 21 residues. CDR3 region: CASSLRTGGRRRQTTNEKLFF. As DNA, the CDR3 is TGTGCCAGCAGCCTTCGGACAGGGGGCCGGCGGCGTCAAACAACTAATGAAAAACTGTTTTTT. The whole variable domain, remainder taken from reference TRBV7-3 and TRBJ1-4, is GAGVSQTPSNKVTEKGKYVELRCDPISGHTALYWYRQSLGQGPEFLIYFQGTGAADDSGLPNDRFFAVRPEGSVSTLKIQRTERGDSAVYLCASSLRTGGRRRQTTNEKLFFGSGTQLSVL.

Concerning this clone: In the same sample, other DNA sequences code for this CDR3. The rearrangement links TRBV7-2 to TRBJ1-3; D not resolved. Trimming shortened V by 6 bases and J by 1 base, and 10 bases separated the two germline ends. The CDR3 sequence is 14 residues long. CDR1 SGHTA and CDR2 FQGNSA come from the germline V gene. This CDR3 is CASSLTGSGNTIYF. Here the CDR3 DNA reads TGTGCCAGCAGTTTAACGGGTTCTGGAAACACCATATATTTT.

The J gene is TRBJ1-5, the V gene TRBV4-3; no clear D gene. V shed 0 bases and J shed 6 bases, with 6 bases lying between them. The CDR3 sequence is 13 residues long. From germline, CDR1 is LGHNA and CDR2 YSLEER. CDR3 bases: TGCGCCAGCAGCCAAGATGTGAGTCAGCCCCAGCATTTT. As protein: CASSQDVSQPQHF.

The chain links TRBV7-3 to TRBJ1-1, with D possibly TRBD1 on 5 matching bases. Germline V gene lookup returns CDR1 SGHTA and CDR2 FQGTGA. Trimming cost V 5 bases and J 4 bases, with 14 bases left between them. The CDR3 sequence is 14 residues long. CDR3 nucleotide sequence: TGTGCCAGCAGCGCTTTAACAGGCCTCACTGAAGCTTTCTTT. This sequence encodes CASSALTGLTEAFF.

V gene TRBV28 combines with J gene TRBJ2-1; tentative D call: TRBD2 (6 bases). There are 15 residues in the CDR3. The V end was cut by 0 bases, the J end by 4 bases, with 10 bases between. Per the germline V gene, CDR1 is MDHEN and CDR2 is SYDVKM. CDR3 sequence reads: CASSLWAGRYNEQFF. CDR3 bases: TGTGCCAGCAGTTTATGGGCGGGAAGGTACAATGAGCAGTTCTTC.

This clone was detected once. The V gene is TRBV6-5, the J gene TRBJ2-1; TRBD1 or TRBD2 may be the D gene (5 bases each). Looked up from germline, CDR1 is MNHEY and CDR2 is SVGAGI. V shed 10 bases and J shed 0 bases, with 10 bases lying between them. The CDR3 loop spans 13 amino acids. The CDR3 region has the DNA TGTGCCACGGGGCGGGTCTCCTACAATGAGCAGTTCTTC. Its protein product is CATGRVSYNEQFF.

CDR3 region: CASSQFWGVKETQYF. As DNA, the CDR3 is TGCGCCAGCAGTCAGTTTTGGGGGGTAAAAGAGACCCAGTACTTC. The J gene is TRBJ2-5, the V gene TRBV23-1; perhaps TRBD2 as D (6 bases). TRBV23-1 is treated as an ORF (open reading frame) with a function not yet certain. The CDR3 has 15 residues. V was trimmed by 3 bases and J by 3 bases, leaving 14 bases between them.

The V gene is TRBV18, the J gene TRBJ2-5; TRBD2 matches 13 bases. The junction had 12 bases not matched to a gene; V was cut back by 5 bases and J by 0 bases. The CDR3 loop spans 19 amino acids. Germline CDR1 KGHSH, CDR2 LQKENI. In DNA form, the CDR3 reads TGTGCCAGCTCAAGGCGTCGGACTAGCGGGGGCCCAGACCAAGAGACCCAGTACTTC. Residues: CASSRRRTSGGPDQETQYF.

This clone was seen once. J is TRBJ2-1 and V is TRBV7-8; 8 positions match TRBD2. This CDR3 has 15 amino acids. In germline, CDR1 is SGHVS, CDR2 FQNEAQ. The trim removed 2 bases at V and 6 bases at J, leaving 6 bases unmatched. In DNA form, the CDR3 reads TGTGCCAGCAGCTTACGGGAGGGCCAGGTCAATGAGCAGTTCTTC. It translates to CASSLREGQVNEQFF.

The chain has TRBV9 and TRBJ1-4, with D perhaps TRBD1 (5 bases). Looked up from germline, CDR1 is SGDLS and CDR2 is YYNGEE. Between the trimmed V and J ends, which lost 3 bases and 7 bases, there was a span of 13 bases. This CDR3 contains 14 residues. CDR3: CASSEGTFGEKLFF. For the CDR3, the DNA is TGTGCCAGCAGCGAGGGGACGTTCGGTGAAAAACTGTTTTTT.